Listed here are 11 T cell receptor beta chains from one sample, sequenced in a study of identical twins. MiXCR, applied by TCRdb to the 5' RACE reads, yields one record per CDR3 protein. The sample contains under 250,000 distinct CDR3 sequences, approximately 11% of which appear only once. Another study also made use of these data, one on yellow fever vaccine responses in identical twins.

Sequences were obtained from memory (CD45RO+) T cells sorted from blood. Source of these receptors: a woman under 30 in good health.

This clonotype has only a few counts. The rearrangement links TRBV12-3 or TRBV12-4 to TRBJ2-3, with no clear D. V was clipped by 2 bases and J by 6 bases, with 9 bases between them. This CDR3 is built from 13 residues. The CDR3 spells CASSLLQRDTQYF. The CDR3 region has the DNA TGTGCCAGCAGTTTATTACAGAGGGATACGCAGTATTTT.

This clonotype was detected a few times. The chain is built from TRBV12-3 or TRBV12-4 and TRBJ1-1, with a tentative D call TRBD1 (6 bases). The CDR3 is 13 amino acids. V dropped 1 base and J dropped 11 bases, with 14 bases sitting between them. As DNA, the CDR3 is TGTGCCAGCAGTTTAGGGGGGCAGGCTCACGCTTTCTTT. Protein product: CASSLGGQAHAFF.

This clonotype was counted ten times or more. The V and J genes are TRBV5-1 and TRBJ2-1, with 7 positions matching TRBD2. Germline loops: CDR1 SGHRS, CDR2 YFSETQ. The junction had 6 bases not matched to a gene; V was cut back by 4 bases and J by 8 bases. This CDR3 is 13 amino acids long. The CDR3 coding sequence is TGCGCCAGCAGCCCCCGGGGGGAGTATGAGCAGTTCTTC. Translated, it gives CASSPRGEYEQFF. Full variable domain (missing parts from reference TRBV5-1 and TRBJ2-1): KAGVTQTPRYLIKTRGQQVTLSCSPISGHRSVSWYQQTPGQGLQFLFEYFSETQRNKGNFPGRFSGRQFSNSRSEMNVSTLELGDSALYLCASSPRGEYEQFFGPGTRLTVL.

In this sample, this clonotype turned up a few times. The chain joins TRBV2 to TRBJ2-5; no clear D gene. Germline V gives CDR1 SNHLY, CDR2 FYNNEI. Trimming stripped 4 bases from V and 1 base from J, with 13 bases between. The CDR3 spans 15 residues. CDR3 amino acids: CASSGQQTFQETQYF. The CDR3 DNA is TGTGCCAGCAGTGGGCAGCAAACCTTCCAAGAGACCCAGTACTTC.

This clonotype turned up a few times. The chain uses TRBV7-9 and TRBJ1-2, with D perhaps TRBD1 (6 bases). In germline, CDR1 is SEHNR, CDR2 FQNEAQ (reference sequence). This CDR3 region has 15 residues. Trimming cost V 5 bases and J 0 bases, with 13 bases left between them. The DNA of the CDR3 is TGTGCCAGCAGCACCTACAGGGAGACTAACTATGGCTACACCTTC. Residues: CASSTYRETNYGYTF.

This clonotype was counted ten times or more. This chain uses TRBV7-2 with TRBJ2-1; D gene uncertain. CDR1 is SGHTA, CDR2 FQGNSA, per germline. The CDR3 totals 12 residues. V lost 1 base to trimming and J lost 9 bases, with 7 bases between them. This chain's CDR3 is CASSLVTSEQFF. In DNA form, the CDR3 reads TGTGCCAGCAGCTTAGTCACGAGTGAGCAGTTCTTC.

The chain uses TRBV5-6 and TRBJ2-5, with TRBD2 identical over 9 bases. This CDR3 comprises 15 residues. In germline, CDR1 is SGHDT, CDR2 YYEEEE. Trimming took 5 bases from V and 5 from J; bases not matched to a gene: 10. The CDR3 coding sequence is TGTGCCAGCAGACGCACTAGCGGGCCGTGGGAGACCCAGTACTTC. This encodes CASRRTSGPWETQYF.

The chain carries TRBV19 and TRBJ1-2; possible D gene TRBD1, 5 bases. Deletions cut 3 bases from V and 6 bases from J, with 17 bases between. This CDR3 is built from 15 residues. The germline V gene encodes CDR1 LNHDA and CDR2 SQIVND (reference sequence). CDR3 DNA sequence: TGTGCCAGTAGTATGACTTGGGGCGCGAGGAATGGCTACACCTTC. Protein: CASSMTWGARNGYTF.

This clonotype was detected only a few times. V is TRBV29-1 and J is TRBJ1-1, with D perhaps matching TRBD1 (6 bases). Trimming took 5 bases from V and 0 from J, leaving 13 bases between them. Germline CDR1 and CDR2: SQVTM and ANQGSEA. This CDR3 is 14 amino acids long. DNA of the CDR3: TGCAGCGTTTCTCAGGGGATAATGAACACTGAAGCTTTCTTT. Protein: CSVSQGIMNTEAFF.

This clonotype was seen ten or more times. The V call is TRBV11-2, the J call TRBJ2-2, with D unclear. CDR1 SGHAT and CDR2 FQNNGV come from the germline V gene. The CDR3 has 14 amino acids. Trimming took 3 bases from V and 2 from J, leaving 7 bases between them. This CDR3 is CASSFWGNTGELFF. In nucleotides, the CDR3 is TGTGCCAGCAGCTTTTGGGGAAACACCGGGGAGCTGTTTTTT.

The chain uses TRBV29-1 and TRBJ2-2; 8 bases are shared with TRBD1. In germline, CDR1 is SQVTM, CDR2 ANQGSEA. Trimming at V came to 8 bases and at J to 4 bases, leaving 6 bases not matched to a gene. This CDR3 spans 13 amino acids. The CDR3 nucleotides are TGCAGCATGCAGACAGGGGCCACCGGGGAGCTGTTTTTT. Protein sequence: CSMQTGATGELFF.